The rows below give T cell receptor beta chains drawn from one sample of a study of T cells after yellow fever vaccination. TCRdb analysed the 5' RACE reads with MiXCR anew, one entry per CDR3 protein. Of about 350,000 distinct CDR3 sequences listed, approximately 8% are singletons. The specimen was PBMCs, collected about 49 days after the first yellow fever vaccination. The source is a man aged 18 to 30 who received the YFV17D yellow fever vaccine. Each CDR3 is given with its conserved first and last residue. Each record gives: J gene, D gene, clone size, V gene, CDR3 protein, CDR3 DNA. D genes are given only for firm matches. A row's size may be missing; if present it is once, few, many or a size class.

TRBJ2-5 | NA | few | TRBV7-6 | CSSSPAETQYF | TGTTCCAGCAGCCCAGCGGAGACCCAGTACTTC
TRBJ2-2 | NA | NA | TRBV6-1 | CASSQAGTAPRTGLFF | TGTGCCAGCAGCCAAGCCGGGACGGCTCCCCGAACAGGGTTGTTTTTT
TRBJ2-2 | TRBD2 | few | TRBV10-3 | CAISQDPHRGGRMNKNTGELFF | TGTGCCATCAGTCAGGACCCCCATCGCGGGGGGAGGATGAATAAGAACACCGGGGAGCTGTTTTTT
TRBJ1-2 | TRBD1 | NA | TRBV6-6 | CASSNTGGYGYTF | TGTGCCAGCAGCAACACAGGGGGCTATGGCTACACCTTC
TRBJ2-5 | NA | NA | TRBV6-1 | CASSIGGRVETQYF | TGTGCCAGCAGTATCGGGGGGCGCGTCGAGACCCAGTACTTC
TRBJ2-3 | NA | NA | TRBV7-8 | CASSLAASMADTQYF | TGTGCCAGCAGCTTAGCGGCTAGTATGGCAGATACGCAGTATTTT
TRBJ2-5 | NA | many | TRBV10-3 | CAISTPDKYQETQYF | TGTGCCATCAGCACACCCGACAAGTACCAAGAGACCCAGTACTTC
TRBJ1-1 | NA | few | TRBV12-3/TRBV12-4 | CASSLERTIGAEAFF | TGTGCCAGCAGCCTGGAACGGACGATTGGCGCTGAAGCTTTCTTT
TRBJ2-1 | TRBD1 | NA | TRBV5-1 | CASSITGGHEQFF | TGCGCCAGCAGCATTACAGGGGGCCATGAGCAGTTCTTC
TRBJ1-2 | TRBD1 | NA | TRBV7-9 | CASSAQGAGGYTF | TGTGCCAGCAGCGCCCAGGGGGCGGGTGGCTACACCTTC
TRBJ1-6 | TRBD1 | few | TRBV29-1 | CSVVDRSNSPLHF | TGCAGCGTTGTGGACAGGTCCAATTCACCCCTCCACTTT
TRBJ2-3 | TRBD2 | many | TRBV5-1 | CASSSGGPGDTQYF | TGCGCCAGCAGCTCGGGGGGACCGGGAGATACGCAGTATTTT
TRBJ2-1 | NA | NA | TRBV11-2 | CASSSRLGFGNEQFF | TGTGCCAGCAGCTCGAGACTAGGATTCGGCAATGAGCAGTTCTTC
TRBJ2-7 | NA | NA | TRBV20-1 | CSGAGNSYEQYF | TGCAGTGGGGCAGGGAACAGCTACGAGCAGTACTTC
TRBJ2-1 | NA | many | TRBV24-1 | CATSLDRMDNEQFF | TGTGCCACCAGTTTAGACAGGATGGACAATGAGCAGTTCTTC
TRBJ2-3 | NA | few | TRBV4-3 | CASSQAGSLYTDTQYF | TGCGCCAGCAGCCAAGCCGGGTCGCTTTATACAGATACGCAGTATTTT
TRBJ2-1 | NA | few | TRBV4-1 | CASSPSRGHEQFF | TGCGCCAGCAGCCCGTCCCGAGGCCATGAGCAGTTCTTC
TRBJ1-5 | NA | few | TRBV12-3/TRBV12-4 | CASSLWASQPQHF | TGTGCCAGCAGTTTATGGGCCAGTCAGCCCCAGCATTTT
TRBJ1-5 | NA | many | TRBV4-1 | CASSLQGGNQPQHF | TGCGCCAGCAGTCTACAGGGAGGCAATCAGCCCCAGCATTTT
TRBJ1-1 | NA | many | TRBV28 | CASGGLPEAFF | TGTGCCAGCGGCGGACTCCCTGAAGCTTTCTTT
TRBJ2-5 | TRBD2 | many | TRBV18 | CASSQSSGETQYF | TGTGCCAGCTCACAGAGTAGCGGGGAGACCCAGTACTTC
TRBJ1-2 | NA | few | TRBV18 | CASSPQDNDYGYTF | TGTGCCAGCTCACCCCAGGACAACGATTATGGCTACACCTTC
TRBJ2-5 | NA | few | TRBV10-1 | CASSERTEETQYF | TGCGCCAGCAGTGAGAGAACCGAAGAGACCCAGTACTTC
TRBJ1-2 | NA | NA | TRBV15 | CATSRDSGADVYGYTF | TGTGCCACCAGCAGAGATTCCGGGGCGGACGTCTATGGCTACACCTTC
TRBJ1-6 | NA | few | TRBV28 | CASSFRTPLHF | TGTGCCAGCAGTTTTAGAACACCCCTCCACTTT
TRBJ2-7 | NA | few | TRBV20-1 | CSAGRGEHYEQYF | TGCAGTGCTGGCCGAGGGGAGCACTACGAGCAGTACTTC
TRBJ2-2 | NA | NA | TRBV12-3/TRBV12-4 | CASTITGELFF | TGTGCCAGCACCATCACCGGGGAGCTGTTTTTT
TRBJ1-2 | TRBD1 | few | TRBV5-5 | CASSLDRDTSYTF | TGTGCCAGCAGCTTAGACAGGGATACGAGCTACACCTTC
TRBJ2-3 | TRBD1 | NA | TRBV9 | CASSKRTGWADTQYF | TGTGCCAGCAGCAAACGGACAGGGTGGGCAGATACGCAGTATTTT
TRBJ2-1 | NA | few | TRBV12-3/TRBV12-4 | CASTEGRQTIYNEQFF | TGTGCCAGCACCGAGGGGCGACAGACAATCTACAATGAGCAGTTCTTC